This TCR beta chain was captured by sequencing in a study of CD8 T cells in Susac syndrome. For the study at large: At the time their blood was drawn, patients with Susac syndrome were either therapy-naive, on corticosteroids (with some of them also receiving intravenous immunoglobulin), or on intravenous immunoglobulin alone.

V was shortened by 2 bases and J by 11 bases, with 4 bases between the two germline ends. The V gene's germline CDR1 is MNHNS and CDR2 SASEGT. CDR3 length: 11 amino acids. It was negative isolation that provided the CD8+ and CD4+ T cells, whereas TEMRA cells were enriched by FACS. RNA amounts of roughly 0.45 to 1 ug underwent reverse transcription with random hexamers. Across 54 Vbeta and 13 Jbeta, immunoSEQ multiplex PCR amplified TCR beta CDR3. MiXCR was run by TCRdb on the immunoSEQ multiplex PCR reads, yielding one entry per CDR3 protein. The sample shows tens of thousands of distinct CDR3 sequences, just over 90% of them seen only once.

The clonotype originates from a human donor with Susac syndrome. Sequencing used CD4+ T cells from PBMCs. This chain joins TRBV6-1 and TRBJ1-6, with D hard to call. The CDR3 reads CASSETPPLHF. CDR3 in DNA: TGTGCCAGCAGTGAAACCCCACCCCTCCACTTT.